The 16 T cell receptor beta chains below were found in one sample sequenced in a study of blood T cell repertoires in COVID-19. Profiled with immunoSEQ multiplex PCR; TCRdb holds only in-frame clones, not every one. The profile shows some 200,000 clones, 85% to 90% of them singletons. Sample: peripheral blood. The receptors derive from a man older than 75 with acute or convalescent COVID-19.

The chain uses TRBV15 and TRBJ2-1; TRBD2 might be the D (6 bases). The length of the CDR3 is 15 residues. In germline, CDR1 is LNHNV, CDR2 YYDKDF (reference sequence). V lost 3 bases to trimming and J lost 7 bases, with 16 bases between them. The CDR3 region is CATSSPSGGVNEQFF. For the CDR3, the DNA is TGTGCCACCAGCAGCCCGAGTGGAGGGGTAAATGAGCAGTTCTTC.

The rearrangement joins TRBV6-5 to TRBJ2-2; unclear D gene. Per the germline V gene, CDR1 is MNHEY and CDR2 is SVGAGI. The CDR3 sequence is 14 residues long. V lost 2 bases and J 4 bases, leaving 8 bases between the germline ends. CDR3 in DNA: TGTGCCAGCAGTTACGCTCGGAGCACCGGGGAGCTGTTTTTT. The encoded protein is CASSYARSTGELFF.

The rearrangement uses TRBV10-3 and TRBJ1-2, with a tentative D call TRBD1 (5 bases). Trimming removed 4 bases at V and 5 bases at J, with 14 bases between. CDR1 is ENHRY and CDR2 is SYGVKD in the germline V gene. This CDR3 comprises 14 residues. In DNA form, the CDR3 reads TGTGCCATCAGTGCAGGAGGGGACGGATATGGCTACACCTTC. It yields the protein CAISAGGDGYGYTF.

The CDR3 DNA reads as TGTGCCAGCAGCCGTAGGGCCGGGGAGTTTGGTACGCAGTATTTT. Translated: CASSRRAGEFGTQYF. This chain links TRBV9 with TRBJ2-3, with D perhaps matching TRBD2 (5 bases). The V and J ends lost 4 bases and 8 bases respectively, with 20 bases between them. This CDR3 spans 15 amino acids. CDR1 is SGDLS and CDR2 is YYNGEE in the germline V gene.

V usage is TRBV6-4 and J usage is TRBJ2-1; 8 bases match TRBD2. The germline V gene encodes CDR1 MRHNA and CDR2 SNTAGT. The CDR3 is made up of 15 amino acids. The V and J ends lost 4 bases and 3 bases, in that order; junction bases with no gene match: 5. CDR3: CASSVQLADYNEQFF. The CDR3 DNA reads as TGTGCCAGCAGTGTTCAACTAGCGGACTACAATGAGCAGTTCTTC.

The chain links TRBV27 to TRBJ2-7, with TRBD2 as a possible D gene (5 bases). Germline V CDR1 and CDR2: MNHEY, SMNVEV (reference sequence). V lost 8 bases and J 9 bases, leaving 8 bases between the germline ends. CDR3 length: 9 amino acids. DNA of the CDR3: TGTGCCAGCTCCCGGGGGCAGTACGTC. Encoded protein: CASSRGQYV.

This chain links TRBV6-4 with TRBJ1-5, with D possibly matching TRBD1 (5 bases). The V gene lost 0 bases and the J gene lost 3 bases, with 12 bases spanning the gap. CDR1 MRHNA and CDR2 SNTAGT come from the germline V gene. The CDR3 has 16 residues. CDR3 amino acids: CASSDSTRGSNQPQHF. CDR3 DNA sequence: TGTGCCAGCAGTGACTCGACTAGGGGTTCCAATCAGCCCCAGCATTTT.

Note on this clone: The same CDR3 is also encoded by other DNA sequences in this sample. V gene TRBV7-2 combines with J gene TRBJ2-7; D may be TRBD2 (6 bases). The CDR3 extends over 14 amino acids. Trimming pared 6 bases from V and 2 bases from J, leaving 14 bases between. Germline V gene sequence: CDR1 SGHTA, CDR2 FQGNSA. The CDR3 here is CASSLGTGAYEQYV. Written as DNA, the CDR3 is TGTGCCAGCAGTCTTGGGACTGGAGCCTACGAGCAGTACGTC.

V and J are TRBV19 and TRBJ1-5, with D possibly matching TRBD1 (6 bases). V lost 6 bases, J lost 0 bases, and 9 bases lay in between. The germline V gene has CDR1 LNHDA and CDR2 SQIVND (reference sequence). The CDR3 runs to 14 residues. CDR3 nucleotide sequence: TGTGCCAGTAGCACACAGGGTAGCAATCAGCCCCAGCATTTT. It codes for CASSTQGSNQPQHF.

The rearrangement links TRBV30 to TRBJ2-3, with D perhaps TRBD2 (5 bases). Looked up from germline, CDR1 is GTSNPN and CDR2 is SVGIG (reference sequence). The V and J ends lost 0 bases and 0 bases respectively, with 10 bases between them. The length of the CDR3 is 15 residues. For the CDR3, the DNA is TGTGCCTGGAGTGTCCGGCGGGTTAGCACAGATACGCAGTATTTT. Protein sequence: CAWSVRRVSTDTQYF. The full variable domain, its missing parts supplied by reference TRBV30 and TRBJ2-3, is SQTIHQWPATLVQPVGSPLSLECTVEGTSNPNLYWYRQAAGRGLQLLFYSVGIGQISSEVPQNLSASRPQDRQFILSSKKLLLSDSGFYLCAWSVRRVSTDTQYFGPGTRLTVL.

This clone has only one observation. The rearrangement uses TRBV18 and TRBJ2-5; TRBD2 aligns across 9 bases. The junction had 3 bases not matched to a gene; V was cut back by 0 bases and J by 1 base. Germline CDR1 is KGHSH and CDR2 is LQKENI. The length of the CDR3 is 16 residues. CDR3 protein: CASSPPLAGSQETQYF. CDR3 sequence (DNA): TGTGCCAGCTCACCACCGCTAGCGGGGAGCCAAGAGACCCAGTACTTC.

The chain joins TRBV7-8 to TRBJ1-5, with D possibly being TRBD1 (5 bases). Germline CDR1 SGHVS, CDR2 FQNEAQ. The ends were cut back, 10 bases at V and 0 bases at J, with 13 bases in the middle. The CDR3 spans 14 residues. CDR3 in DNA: TGTGCCATTGGGGCAGGGAATAGCAATCAGCCCCAGCATTTT. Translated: CAIGAGNSNQPQHF.

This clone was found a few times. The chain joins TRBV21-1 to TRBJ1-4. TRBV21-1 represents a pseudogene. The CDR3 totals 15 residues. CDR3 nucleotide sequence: TGTGCCAGCAGCAAAAGGAGGGTTACTAATGAAAAACTGTTTTTT. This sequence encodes CASSKRRVTNEKLFF.

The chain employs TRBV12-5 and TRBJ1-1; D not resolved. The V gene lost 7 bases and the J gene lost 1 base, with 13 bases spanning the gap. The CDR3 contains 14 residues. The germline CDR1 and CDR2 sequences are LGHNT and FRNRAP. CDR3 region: CASVEGVANTEAFF. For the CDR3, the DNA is TGTGCTAGTGTCGAGGGAGTGGCGAACACTGAAGCTTTCTTT.

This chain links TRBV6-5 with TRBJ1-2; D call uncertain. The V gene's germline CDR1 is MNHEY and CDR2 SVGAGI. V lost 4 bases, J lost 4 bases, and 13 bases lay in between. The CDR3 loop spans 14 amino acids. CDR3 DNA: TGTGCCAGCAGTTCCCCCCCCCAATTCTATGGCTACACCTTC. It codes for CASSSPPQFYGYTF.

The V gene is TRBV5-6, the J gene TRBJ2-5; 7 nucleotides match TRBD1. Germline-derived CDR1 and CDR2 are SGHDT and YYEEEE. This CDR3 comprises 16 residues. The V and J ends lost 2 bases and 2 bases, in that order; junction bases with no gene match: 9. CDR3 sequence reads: CASSLRLTGPQETQYF. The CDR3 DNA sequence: TGTGCCAGCAGCTTACGATTGACAGGGCCACAAGAGACCCAGTACTTC.